The source of this TCR beta chain is a study of OX40 agonist ivuxolimab in advanced cancers. Study background: Ivuxolimab is an agonistic anti-OX40 (CD134) antibody, and patients were treated with it. Study results and caveats: On average, CD8+ T cells had more expanded clones than CD4+.

Autoimmune disease history or systemic immunosuppression led to patient exclusion. The CDR3 is 13 amino acids. Germline CDR1 reads GTSNPN; CDR2 reads SVGIG (reference sequence). The V segment lost 0 bases and the J segment 15 bases; nucleotides outside the gene matches: 7. Some clones are missing from TCRdb's copy, which holds only in-frame ones; the method was immunoSEQ multiplex PCR. The sample contains some 100,000 clones, around 87% of which appear only once. Concerning this clone: What it recognizes is unknown.

This TCR came from an adult with an advanced solid tumor such as melanoma, head and neck, liver or kidney cancer. The sample in question was CD4+ or CD8+ T cells sorted from blood, obtained in a trial of the OX40 agonist ivuxolimab. The V call is TRBV30, the J call TRBJ2-1, with 11 positions matching TRBD1. The CDR3 spells CAWSVHGTGGMFF. The CDR3 DNA follows: TGTGCCTGGAGTGTACACGGGACAGGGGGGATGTTCTTC.